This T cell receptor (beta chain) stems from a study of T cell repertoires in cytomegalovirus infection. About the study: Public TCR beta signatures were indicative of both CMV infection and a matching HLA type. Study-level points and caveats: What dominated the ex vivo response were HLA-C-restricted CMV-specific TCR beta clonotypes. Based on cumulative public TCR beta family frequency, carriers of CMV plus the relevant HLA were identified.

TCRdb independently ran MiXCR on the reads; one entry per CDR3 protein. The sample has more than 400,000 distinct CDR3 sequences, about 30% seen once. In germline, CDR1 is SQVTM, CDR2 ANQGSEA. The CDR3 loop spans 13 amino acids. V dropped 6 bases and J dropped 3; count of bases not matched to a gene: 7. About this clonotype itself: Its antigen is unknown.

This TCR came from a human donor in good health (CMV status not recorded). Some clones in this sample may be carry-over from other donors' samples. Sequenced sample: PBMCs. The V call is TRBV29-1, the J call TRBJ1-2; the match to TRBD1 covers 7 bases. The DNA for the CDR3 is TGCAGCGTAAAGGGGGCCAAGGACTATGGCTACACCTTC. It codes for CSVKGAKDYGYTF.